In its sample, the clone carrying this T cell receptor beta chain was seen many times. It is likely a read error, because the conserved phenylalanine at the end of the CDR3 is missing. TCRdb reanalyzed the PCR reads via MiXCR. Of roughly 25,000 clones listed, roughly 24% are singletons. V lost 4 bases and J 0 bases, leaving 5 bases between the germline ends. The CDR3 runs to 14 residues. CDR1 SGHRS and CDR2 YFSETQ come from the germline V gene. This sample was taken from a study of metastatic and nonmetastatic thyroid tumors. Patients had received no treatment of any kind before thyroid surgery. The clonotype was recovered from a male donor with papillary thyroid cancer or a benign thyroid nodule (not recorded which). Some clones in this sample may be carry-over from other donors' samples. V gene TRBV5-1 combines with J gene TRBJ2-6, with D perhaps assigned TRBD1 or TRBD2 (5 bases each). Sequencing was carried out using blood. CDR3 nucleotides: TGCGCCAGCAGCGGGGGCTCTGGGGCCAACGTCCTGACTTCC. Its translation: CASSGGSGANVLTS.